This T cell receptor (beta chain) came from a study of human T cells and chemical hapten exposure. Study at large: Per-sample TCR yield variation was attributed mainly to small pooled library volume differences.

This clonotype was counted between two and nine times. Its antigen is not known. Trimming cost V 11 bases and J 6 bases, with 19 bases left between them. This CDR3 has 13 residues. Germline V gives CDR1 SNHLY, CDR2 FYNNEI. Study results and caveats: After DPC sensitization, TCRs above 1 in 1000 frequency showed no change.

Documented time point: healthy volunteer bleed at 6 weeks. The authors extracted total RNA from unfractionated whole blood. The library put unique molecular identifiers onto individual cDNA molecules. In the authors' methods: Counting gave a median of roughly 100,000 TCRs per sample, with values ranging from about 23,224 to 690,600. TCRdb used MiXCR to reprocess the RACE reads, holding one entry per CDR3 protein. What appears here as the V and J calls and clone size reflects TCRdb's work, not the paper's. The data contain about 77,000 distinct CDR3 sequences, approximately 8.1% of them seen just once; the ten biggest clones take up about 1.7%.

The clonotype was recovered from a female donor in good health. Some clones in this sample may be carry-over from other donors' samples. The rearrangement joins TRBV2 to TRBJ1-1; D possibly corresponds to TRBD1 (5 bases). Input material: whole blood. The CDR3 here is CAPAKGVGAEAFF. The CDR3 DNA sequence: TGTGCCCCAGCAAAAGGGGTGGGGGCTGAAGCTTTCTTT.